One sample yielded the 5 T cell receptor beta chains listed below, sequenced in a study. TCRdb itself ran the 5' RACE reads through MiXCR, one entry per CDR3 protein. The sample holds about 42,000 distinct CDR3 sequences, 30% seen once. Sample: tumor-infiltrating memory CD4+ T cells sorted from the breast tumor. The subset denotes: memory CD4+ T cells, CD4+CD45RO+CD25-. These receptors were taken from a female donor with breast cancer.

The CDR3 reads CASSYSDGYTEAFF. The CDR3 DNA sequence: TGTGCCAGCAGTTACTCGGACGGATACACTGAAGCTTTCTTT. The chain carries TRBV6-5 and TRBJ1-1; D remains unclear. Looked up from germline, CDR1 is MNHEY and CDR2 is SVGAGI. V lost 0 bases, J lost 3 bases, and 8 bases lay in between. This CDR3 contains 14 residues.

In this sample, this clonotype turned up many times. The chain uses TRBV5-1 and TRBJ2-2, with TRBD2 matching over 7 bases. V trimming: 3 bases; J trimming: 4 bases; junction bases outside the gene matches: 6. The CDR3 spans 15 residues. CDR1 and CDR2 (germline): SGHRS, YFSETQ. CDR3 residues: CASSSAGDGTGELFF. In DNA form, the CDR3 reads TGCGCCAGCAGCTCTGCGGGAGACGGCACCGGGGAGCTGTTTTTT.

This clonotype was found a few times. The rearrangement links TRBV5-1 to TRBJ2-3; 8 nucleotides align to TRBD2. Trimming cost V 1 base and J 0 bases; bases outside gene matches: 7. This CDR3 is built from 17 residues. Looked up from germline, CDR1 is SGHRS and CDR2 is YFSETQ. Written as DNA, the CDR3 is TGCGCCAGCAGCTTGCGGGGCAGCGGGAGTAGCACAGATACGCAGTATTTT. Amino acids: CASSLRGSGSSTDTQYF. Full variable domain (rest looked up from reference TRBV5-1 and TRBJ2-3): KAGVTQTPRYLIKTRGQQVTLSCSPISGHRSVSWYQQTPGQGLQFLFEYFSETQRNKGNFPGRFSGRQFSNSRSEMNVSTLELGDSALYLCASSLRGSGSSTDTQYFGPGTRLTVL.

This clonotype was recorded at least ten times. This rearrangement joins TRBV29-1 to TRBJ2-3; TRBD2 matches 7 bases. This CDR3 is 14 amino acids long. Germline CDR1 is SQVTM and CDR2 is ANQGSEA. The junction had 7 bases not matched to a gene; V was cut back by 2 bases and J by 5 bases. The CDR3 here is CSVESAAGRDTQYF. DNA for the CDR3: TGCAGCGTTGAATCAGCAGCGGGGCGAGATACGCAGTATTTT.

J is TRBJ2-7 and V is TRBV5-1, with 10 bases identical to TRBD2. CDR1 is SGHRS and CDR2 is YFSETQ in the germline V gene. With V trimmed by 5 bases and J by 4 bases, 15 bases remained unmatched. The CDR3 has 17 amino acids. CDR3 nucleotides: TGCGCCAGCAGTCCCACCGGAACTAGCGGGATAATATACGAGCAGTACTTC. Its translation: CASSPTGTSGIIYEQYF.